Only a few counts were recorded for the clone carrying this T cell receptor (beta chain). The sample originates from a study of beta chain features in type 1 diabetes. This CDR3 has 17 residues. The J segment lost 0 bases and the V segment lost 0 bases, leaving 7 bases of the junction unmatched. The germline V gene encodes CDR1 ENHRY and CDR2 SYGVKD. Expressed TCRB transcripts were sequenced after all isolated RNA was converted to cDNA. Method: immunoSEQ multiplex PCR; TCRdb's copy keeps in-frame clones and lacks some. This repertoire shows 350,000 to 450,000 clones, approximately 15% found once; its top ten account for roughly 0.038%.

Material: naive CD4+ T cells from blood. This chain joins TRBV10-3 and TRBJ2-7; TRBD2 matches 8 bases. The receptor was isolated from a man aged 25 to 40 in good health. The CDR3 sequence is CAISESEGLGSSYEQYV. CDR3 nucleotide sequence: TGTGCCATCAGTGAGTCGGAGGGACTAGGGAGCTCCTACGAGCAGTACGTC.